The following is a T cell receptor beta chain sequence with its context. There are many counts of this clonotype. What this receptor recognizes is not known. No base quality values were provided; no much bigger clone lies one nucleotide off. This record comes from a study of T cells in Graves' hyperthyroidism and ophthalmopathy (dated by TCRdb to between 2018 and 2021). The study in broad terms: Peripheral blood samples were taken at initial diagnosis, before any treatment was given. A discovery cohort of about 96 patients, roughly 45 with Graves' ophthalmopathy and 57 with stable Graves' hyperthyroidism, was used to find distinguishing TCR V-J signatures. Whether ophthalmopathy could be predicted prospectively was tested in an independent validation cohort made up of approximately 19 hyperthyroidism patients plus 17 patients who later progressed to ophthalmopathy. The roughly 100 discovery patients were randomly divided into training and test sets at a 7:3 ratio. In several Graves' hyperthyroidism patients, the study also compared T-cell repertoires from thyroid tissue with T-cell repertoires from blood. After sampling, hyperthyroidism patients received methimazole starting at 30 mg daily, and ophthalmopathy patients received high-dose intravenous methylprednisolone. According to the paper, TCR Vbeta CDR3 sequencing was carried out on approximately 140 peripheral blood samples, which came from more than 40 ophthalmopathy, 70 to 80 hyperthyroidism and roughly 17 progressor patients.

Measured from the cysteine to the phenylalanine, the CDR3 is 15 residues long. CDR3 DNA is the only sequence kept; it has 45 bases, read in frame from the first base. The germline V gene supplies CDR1 KGHSH and CDR2 LQKENI. The V end gives up 2 bases and the J end 5 bases, leaving 5 bases in the junction not matched to a gene. A patient counted as having stable Graves' hyperthyroidism if no progression to ophthalmopathy occurred over 18 months of follow-up. The hyperthyroidism patients were between 18 and 65 years old and newly diagnosed, with a disease duration of less than 2 months. Any patient with an uncontrolled infection, another autoimmune disease, pregnancy or lactation was excluded. Diagnoses were established on the basis of clinical symptoms, serum thyroxine and TRAb, thyroid ultrasound, and orbital computed tomography. Ficoll-Paque density gradient centrifugation was used to isolate PBMCs from approximately 10 ml of fresh peripheral blood. Trizol reagent was used to extract total RNA, and RNA quality was then checked on an Agilent 2100 Bioanalyzer.

The TCR beta CDR3 regions were amplified from RNA transcripts. For the first round of RT-PCR on the TCR CDR3, the HTBI primer set was used together with the Qiagen OneStep RT-PCR kit. A second multiplex PCR round built the libraries, followed by size selection and purification. Libraries were sequenced paired-end with 100 bp reads on an Illumina HiSeq2000. On the authors' methods: SOAPnuke was used to process the raw data, with reads discarded if the reads contained adapters or uncalled bases, had a mean Phred below 15, or lacked an exact constant-primer or identifier match. COPE v1.2.5 was used to merge high-quality paired reads, and clonotypes were defined as unique nucleotide sequences. MiTCR v1.1 was used to align the clonotypes against IMGT TRBV, TRBD and TRBJ reference segments. The analysis was restricted to V-J combinations with a frequency above 0.0001, which together covered about 99% of the repertoires. A TCS score was defined as the ratio between F50 (clonal expansion) and ExV (chaos), using BLOSUM62-based TCRdist between CDR3 peptides within each V-J. Welch's t-statistics and random forest reduced fewer than 550 V-J features to 13, which were used in a naive Bayes classifier (R e1071). TCRdb trimmed public reads at Q25 via fastp, called clones via MiXCR and kept in-frame beta chains. Merged by CDR3 protein, the rows form single entries marked with the most common genes and DNA. TCRdb assigned the V and J calls; the authors' analysis was not used. The table for this sample lists hundreds of thousands of distinct CDR3 sequences; around 15% of them were counted only once. The ten largest account for approximately 13% of the sample.

The study at large found these results: In validation, progression to ophthalmopathy was predicted by the model with more than 65% sensitivity and roughly 76% specificity, a median of about 6.4 months before onset. A model built on a 13 V-J signature distinguished ophthalmopathy from stable hyperthyroidism, reaching about 89% sensitivity and around 81% specificity in cross-validation and 80%/75% in testing. No statistical method was used to fix the sample size in advance, and group allocation was not hidden from the investigators. Most expanded thyroid clonotypes (frequency above 0.001) were also found in blood, which suggests that blood repertoires may mirror thyroid immune responses.

The sequence came from a woman aged 35 to 49 with Graves' hyperthyroidism. Here the chain combines TRBV18 and TRBJ2-5, with 10 junctional bases fitting TRBD1. Sequenced input: blood. The CDR3 reads CASSPRQGAWETQYF. DNA sequence: TGTGCCAGCTCACCAAGACAGGGGGCGTGGGAGACCCAGTACTTC.